This T cell receptor beta chain was observed in a study of shared clonotypes between healthy human individuals. The ends were cut back, 3 bases at V and 2 bases at J, with 8 bases in the middle. Germline CDR1 and CDR2: MDHEN and SYDVKM. CDR3 length: 13 residues. TCRdb's copy holds only in-frame clones and misses some; the assay was immunoSEQ multiplex PCR. The sample lists 2 million to 2.5 million clones; approximately 96% were seen once. Whole-study results and caveats: The expectation was that sequencing depth would affect clonotype sharing among donors. Limited genetic and exposure-history diversity came from having few donors. Naive subsets tended to show greater estimated richness than memory subsets.

Each donor was a Caucasian adult residing in Nashville, Tennessee. Points on this clone: No antigen is known for it.

The chain carries TRBV28 and TRBJ2-7; no reliable D call. This TCR came from a man aged 18 to 30 in good health. Sequencing was done on a sample of naive CD4+ T cells sorted from blood. Documented subset: CD45RA+ positively selected. In DNA form, the CDR3 reads TGTGCCAGCAGTTTCGGCCCCGCCTACGAGCAGTACTTC. Residues: CASSFGPAYEQYF.